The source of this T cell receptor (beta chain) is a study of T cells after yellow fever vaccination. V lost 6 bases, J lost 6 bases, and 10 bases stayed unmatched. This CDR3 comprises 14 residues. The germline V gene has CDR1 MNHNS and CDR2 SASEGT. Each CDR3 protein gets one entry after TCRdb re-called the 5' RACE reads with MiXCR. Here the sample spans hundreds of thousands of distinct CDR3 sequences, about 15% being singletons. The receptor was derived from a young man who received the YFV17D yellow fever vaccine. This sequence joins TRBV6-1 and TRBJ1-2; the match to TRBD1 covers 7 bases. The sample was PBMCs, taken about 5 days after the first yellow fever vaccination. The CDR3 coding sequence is TGTGCCAGCAGATCTACAGGGGTGCGGGATGGCTACACCTTC. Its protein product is CASRSTGVRDGYTF.